This entry is about one TCR beta chain. This clone is assessed as large (0.1 to 1%). The target of this receptor is not known. Per-nucleotide qualities are absent, and no much larger clonotype sits a single base away. These data come from a study of PD-1 blockade in mismatch repair-deficient tumors (dated by TCRdb to about 2017). Study-level background: Between late 2013 and 2016, the trial enrolled roughly 80 consecutive patients with approximately 13 types of mismatch repair-deficient cancer, all of whom had received prior treatment and were progressing. Tumor-associated T cell clones in the peripheral blood of patients responding to PD-1 blockade were tracked using deep sequencing of TCR CDR3 regions.

For each enrolled patient, mismatch repair deficiency was established using either polymerase chain reaction or immunohistochemistry. TCR sequencing was carried out for three patients who responded to pembrolizumab therapy. The phase II trial prospectively tested pembrolizumab PD-1 blockade in advanced mismatch repair-deficient cancers regardless of tissue of origin. Peripheral blood T cell samples were collected serially, before PD-1 blockade began and at several time points afterward. Blood sampling time points were reported as weeks after the first dose of pembrolizumab. Including cysteine and phenylalanine, the CDR3 has 15 amino acids. The read is trimmed to its CDR3 DNA, 45 bases read in frame from base 1. The V and J ends are trimmed by 4 bases and 1 base, leaving 13 bases between them. Per the germline V gene, SGHAT is the CDR1 and FQNNGV is the CDR2. The library was built by means of the immunoSEQ multiplex PCR assay. TCRdb provides this immuneACCESS table in a form limited to in-frame rearrangements. Some clones are lacking; in checked studies, under half of them reflect an unresolved V gene, and why the rest are absent is not known. The sample table contains 30,000 to 45,000 clones; only one count was recorded for roughly 85% of them. Approximately 3.5% of the sample is held by the ten biggest clonotypes.

Study-level results and caveats: Rapid expansion after pembrolizumab followed by contraction, generally before radiologic responses, was shown by tumor-resident clones, which were often undetectable in blood before treatment.

The sequences come from peripheral blood, collected around 76 weeks after starting pembrolizumab. This TCR was sampled from an adult with mismatch repair-deficient cancer. The sequence joins TRBV11-2 to TRBJ1-2; matching of 5 bases hints at TRBD1 as the D gene. At the DNA level, the sequence is TGTGCCAGCAGCTGGGGATCAGGGAGTAACTATGGCTACACCTTC. The resulting protein is CASSWGSGSNYGYTF.